This T cell receptor (beta chain) was recorded in a study of a mutant IDH1 vaccine in newly diagnosed glioma. V shed 8 bases and J shed 3 bases, with 8 bases lying between them. The CDR3 length is 11 residues. CDR1 and CDR2 from the germline V gene are SEHNR and FQNEAQ (reference sequence). Generated by immunoSEQ multiplex PCR, the TCRdb table keeps only in-frame clones and is missing some. Of tens of thousands of clones listed, roughly nine tenths are singletons. Sample time point: baseline, week 1 (first vaccination visit). The treatment denotes: pre-vaccination baseline after standard-of-care therapy.

This TCR derives from a man aged 25-45 years with glioma. V usage is TRBV7-9 and J usage is TRBJ2-7; D gene ambiguous. Sequenced material: PBMCs, taken from a glioma patient treated with radiotherapy, temozolomide or both. The CDR3 bases are TGTGCCAGCGCCAGTCTCTACGAGCAGTACTTC. Translating gives CASASLYEQYF.